The subject of this entry is one T cell receptor beta chain. Its target is not known. The data stem from a study of TIL therapy for anti-PD-1-resistant metastatic lung cancer. Study as a whole: Tumors carried a median about 1.6 non-synonymous mutations per megabase. Study outcomes and limitations: Infused TIL clonotypes partially replaced the baseline blood repertoire, then decayed over months.

Per the germline V gene, CDR1 is WNHNN and CDR2 is SYGVQD (reference sequence). The CDR3 contains 14 residues. Trimming took off 3 bases at V and 12 bases at J, with 18 bases between the two ends. Described time point: pre-treatment sample, taken before nivolumab and TIL therapy. This was the immunoSEQ v3 assay. The protocol was immunoSEQ multiplex PCR, while the TCRdb copy is restricted to in-frame clones and leaves out a portion. The data contain some 52,000 clones, around 79% of them singletons. This receptor was obtained from a woman aged 30-79 years with non-small cell lung cancer. This chain uses TRBV10-1 with TRBJ2-1, with D possibly being TRBD2 (5 bases). The sample in question was blood, obtained at baseline. The CDR3 sequence: CASSEGGSDRRQFF. CDR3 coding DNA: TGCGCCAGCAGTGAAGGTGGGAGCGATCGAAGGCAGTTCTTC.